This TCR beta chain was identified in a study of control samples from healthy donors and cancer patients. This clone was recorded a few times. CDR1 is LGHDT and CDR2 is YNNKEL in the germline V gene (reference sequence). Deletions cut 1 base from V and 4 bases from J, with 8 bases between. The CDR3 contains 13 residues. Using immunoSEQ multiplex PCR, the repertoire was profiled, and TCRdb retains in-frame clones only, with some absent. The profile shows 75,000 to 95,000 clones, approximately 95% of them singletons. This receptor was taken from a woman younger than 45 in good health. Sequencing was done on a sample of blood. The chain couples TRBV3-1 (or the pseudogene TRBV3-2) to TRBJ2-7, with a weak D call TRBD2 (5 bases). CDR3 sequence reads: CASSQVGGYEQYF. The CDR3 region has the DNA TGTGCCAGCAGCCAAGTAGGCGGGTACGAGCAGTACTTC.